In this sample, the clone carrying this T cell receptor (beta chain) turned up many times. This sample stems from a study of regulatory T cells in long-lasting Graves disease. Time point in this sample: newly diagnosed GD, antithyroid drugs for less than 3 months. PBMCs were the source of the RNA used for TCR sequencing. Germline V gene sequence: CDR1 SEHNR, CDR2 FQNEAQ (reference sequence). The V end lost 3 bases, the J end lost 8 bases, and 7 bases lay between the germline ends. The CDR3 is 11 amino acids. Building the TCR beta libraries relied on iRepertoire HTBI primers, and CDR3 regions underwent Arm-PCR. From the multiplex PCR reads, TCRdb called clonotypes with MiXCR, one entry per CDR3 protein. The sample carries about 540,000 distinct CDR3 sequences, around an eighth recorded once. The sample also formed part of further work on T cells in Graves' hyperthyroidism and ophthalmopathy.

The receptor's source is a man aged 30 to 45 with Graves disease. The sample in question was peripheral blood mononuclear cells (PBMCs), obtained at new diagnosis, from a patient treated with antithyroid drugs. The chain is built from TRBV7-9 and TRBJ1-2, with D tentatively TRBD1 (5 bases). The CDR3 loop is CASSLAGGYTF. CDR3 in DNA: TGTGCCAGCAGCTTGGCAGGGGGCTACACCTTC. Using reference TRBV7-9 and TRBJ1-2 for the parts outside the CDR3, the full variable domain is DTGVSQNPRHKITKRGQNVTFRCDPISEHNRLYWYRQTLGQGPEFLTYFQNEAQLEKSRLLSDRFSAERPKGSFSTLEIQRTEQGDSAMYLCASSLAGGYTFGSGTRLTVV.